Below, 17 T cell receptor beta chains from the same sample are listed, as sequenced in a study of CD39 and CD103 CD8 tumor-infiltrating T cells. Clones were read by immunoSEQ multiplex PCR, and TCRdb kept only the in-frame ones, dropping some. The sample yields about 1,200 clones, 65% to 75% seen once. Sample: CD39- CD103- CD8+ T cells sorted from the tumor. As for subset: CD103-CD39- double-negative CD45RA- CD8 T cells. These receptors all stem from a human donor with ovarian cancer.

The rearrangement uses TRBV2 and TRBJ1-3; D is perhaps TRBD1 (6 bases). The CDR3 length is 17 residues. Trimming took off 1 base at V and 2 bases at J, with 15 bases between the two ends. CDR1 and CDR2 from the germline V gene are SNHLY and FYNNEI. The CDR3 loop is CASSEEGGGYAGNTIYF. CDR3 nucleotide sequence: TGTGCCAGCAGTGAAGAGGGGGGAGGGTACGCTGGAAACACCATATATTTT.

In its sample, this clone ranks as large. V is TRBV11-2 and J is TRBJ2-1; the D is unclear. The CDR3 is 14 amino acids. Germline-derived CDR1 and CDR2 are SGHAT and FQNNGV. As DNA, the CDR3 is TGTGCTTCCGTCAAAGAGCAGTTCTACAATGAGCAGTTCTTC. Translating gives CASVKEQFYNEQFF.

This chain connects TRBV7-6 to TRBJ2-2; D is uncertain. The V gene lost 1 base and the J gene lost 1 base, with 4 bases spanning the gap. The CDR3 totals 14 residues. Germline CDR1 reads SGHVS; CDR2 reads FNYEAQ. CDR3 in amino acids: CASSLVQNTGELFF. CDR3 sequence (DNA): TGTGCCAGCAGCTTAGTACAGAACACCGGGGAGCTGTTTTTT.

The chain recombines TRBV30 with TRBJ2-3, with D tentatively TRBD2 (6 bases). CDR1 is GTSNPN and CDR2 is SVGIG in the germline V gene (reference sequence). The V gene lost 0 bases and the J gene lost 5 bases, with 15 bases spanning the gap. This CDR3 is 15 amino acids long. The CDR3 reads CAWSVSGSLEDTQYF. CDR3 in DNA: TGTGCCTGGAGTGTAAGCGGGTCTTTAGAAGATACGCAGTATTTT.

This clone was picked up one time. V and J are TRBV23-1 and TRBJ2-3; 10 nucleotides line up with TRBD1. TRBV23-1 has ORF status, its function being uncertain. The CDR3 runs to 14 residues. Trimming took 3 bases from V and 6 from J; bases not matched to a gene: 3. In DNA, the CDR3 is TGCGCCAGCAGTCACCGGACAGGGGGGGATACGCAGTATTTT. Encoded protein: CASSHRTGGDTQYF.

DNA of the CDR3: TGTGCCATCAGTTACAGATTTATGAACACTGAAGCTTTCTTT. Translation: CAISYRFMNTEAFF. The chain has TRBV10-3 and TRBJ1-1, with D unclear. Looked up from germline, CDR1 is ENHRY and CDR2 is SYGVKD. The CDR3 is made up of 14 amino acids. Trimming took off 5 bases at V and 0 bases at J, with 10 bases between the two ends.

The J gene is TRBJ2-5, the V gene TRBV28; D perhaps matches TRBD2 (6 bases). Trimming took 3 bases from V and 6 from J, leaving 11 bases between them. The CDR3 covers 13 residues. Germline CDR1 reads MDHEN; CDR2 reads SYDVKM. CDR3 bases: TGTGCCAGCAGTTTTGGAGGGTGGCAGACCCAGTACTTC. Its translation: CASSFGGWQTQYF.

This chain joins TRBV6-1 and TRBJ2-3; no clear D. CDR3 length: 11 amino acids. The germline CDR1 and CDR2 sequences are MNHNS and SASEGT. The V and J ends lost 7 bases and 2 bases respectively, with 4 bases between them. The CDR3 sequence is CASTYTDTQYF. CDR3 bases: TGTGCCAGCACCTACACAGATACGCAGTATTTT.

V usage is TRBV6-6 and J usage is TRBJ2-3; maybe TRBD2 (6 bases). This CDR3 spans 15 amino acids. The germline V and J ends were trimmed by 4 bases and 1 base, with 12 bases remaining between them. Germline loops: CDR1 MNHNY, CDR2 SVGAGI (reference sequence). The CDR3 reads CASSWKAGRTDTQYF. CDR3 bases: TGTGCCAGCAGTTGGAAAGCGGGCCGCACAGATACGCAGTATTTT.

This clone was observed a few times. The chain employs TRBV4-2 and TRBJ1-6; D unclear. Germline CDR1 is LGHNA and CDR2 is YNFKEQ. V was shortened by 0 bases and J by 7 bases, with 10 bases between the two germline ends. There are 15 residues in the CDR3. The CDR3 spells CASSQDLFVNSPLHF. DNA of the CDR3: TGTGCCAGCAGCCAAGATCTGTTCGTAAATTCACCCCTCCACTTT.

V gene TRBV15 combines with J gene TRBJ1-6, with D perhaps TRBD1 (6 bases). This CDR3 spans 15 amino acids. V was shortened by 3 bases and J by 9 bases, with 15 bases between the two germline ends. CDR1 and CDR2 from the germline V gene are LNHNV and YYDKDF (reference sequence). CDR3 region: CATSSSGARVSPLHF. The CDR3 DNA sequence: TGTGCCACCAGCAGCTCAGGGGCGCGAGTTTCACCCCTCCACTTT.

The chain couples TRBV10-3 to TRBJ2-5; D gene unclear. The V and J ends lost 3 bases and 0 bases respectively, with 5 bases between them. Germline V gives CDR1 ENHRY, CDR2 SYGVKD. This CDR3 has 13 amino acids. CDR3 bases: TGTGCCATCAGTGATCCGTACCAAGAGACCCAGTACTTC. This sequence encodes CAISDPYQETQYF.

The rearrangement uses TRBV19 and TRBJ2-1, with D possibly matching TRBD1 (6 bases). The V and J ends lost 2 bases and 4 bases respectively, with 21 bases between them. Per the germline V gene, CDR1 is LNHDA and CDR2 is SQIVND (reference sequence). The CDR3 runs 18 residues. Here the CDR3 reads CASSIIGRRTAPYNEQFF. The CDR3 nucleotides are TGTGCCAGTAGTATAATCGGTCGCAGGACAGCCCCTTACAATGAGCAGTTCTTC.

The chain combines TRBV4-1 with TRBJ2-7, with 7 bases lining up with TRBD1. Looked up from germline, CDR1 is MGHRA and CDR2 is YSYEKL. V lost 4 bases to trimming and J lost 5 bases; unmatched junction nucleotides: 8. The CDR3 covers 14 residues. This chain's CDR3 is CASSRHRGKNEQYF. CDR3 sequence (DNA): TGCGCCAGCAGCCGACACAGGGGAAAGAACGAGCAGTACTTC.

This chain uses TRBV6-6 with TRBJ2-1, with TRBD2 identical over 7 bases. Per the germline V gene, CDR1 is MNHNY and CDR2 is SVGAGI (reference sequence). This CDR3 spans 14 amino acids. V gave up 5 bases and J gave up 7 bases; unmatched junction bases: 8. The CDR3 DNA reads TGTGCCAGCAGTGCCGCCGGGACTAAAAATGAGCAGTTCTTC. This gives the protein CASSAAGTKNEQFF.

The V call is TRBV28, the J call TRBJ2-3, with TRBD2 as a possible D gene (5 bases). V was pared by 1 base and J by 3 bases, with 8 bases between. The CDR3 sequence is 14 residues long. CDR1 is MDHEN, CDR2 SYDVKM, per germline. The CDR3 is CASSLLSGTDTQYF. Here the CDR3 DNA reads TGTGCCAGCAGTTTATTGTCGGGGACAGATACGCAGTATTTT.

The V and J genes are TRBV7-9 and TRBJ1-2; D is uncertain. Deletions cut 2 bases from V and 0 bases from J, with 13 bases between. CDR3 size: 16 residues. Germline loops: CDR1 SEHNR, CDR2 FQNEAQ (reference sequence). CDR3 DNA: TGTGCCAGCAGCTTATCGGGCAGCGTAGCTAACTATGGCTACACCTTC. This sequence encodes CASSLSGSVANYGYTF. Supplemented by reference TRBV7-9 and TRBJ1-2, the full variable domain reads DTGVSQNPRHKITKRGQNVTFRCDPISEHNRLYWYRQTLGQGPEFLTYFQNEAQLEKSRLLSDRFSAERPKGSFSTLEIQRTEQGDSAMYLCASSLSGSVANYGYTFGSGTRLTVV.